The 28 T cell receptor beta chains given below trace back to one sample, sequenced in a study of cytomegalovirus exposure and HLA in healthy donors. Profiling relied on immunoSEQ multiplex PCR, and the TCRdb table lists in-frame clones only, not all of them. Among about 250,000 clones, roughly 90% were seen once, and the ten largest hold approximately 12%. Sequencing was done on a sample of PBMCs. The receptors stem from a man younger than 30 in good health and CMV-seropositive.

The chain recombines TRBV6-5 with TRBJ1-5; no definite D call. CDR1 and CDR2 from the germline V gene are MNHEY and SVGAGI. V dropped 5 bases and J dropped 5 bases, with 13 bases sitting between them. CDR3 length: 14 amino acids. In DNA form, the CDR3 reads TGTGCCAGCAGTGAATCCAGGCTCTATCAGCCCCAGCATTTT. This codes for CASSESRLYQPQHF.

The genes are TRBV6-5 and TRBJ1-2, with TRBD1 matching over 11 bases. V lost 6 bases, J lost 4 bases, and 4 bases stayed unmatched. This CDR3 spans 14 amino acids. Germline V gene sequence: CDR1 MNHEY, CDR2 SVGAGI. CDR3 nucleotide sequence: TGTGCCAGCAGCCGGGGACAGGGGGGCTATGGCTACACCTTC. The encoded protein is CASSRGQGGYGYTF.

The V call is TRBV11-3, the J call TRBJ1-5, with D tentatively TRBD1 (6 bases). The CDR3 has 15 residues. Germline V CDR1 and CDR2: SGHNT, YENEEA. V was shortened by 5 bases and J by 7 bases, with 18 bases between the two germline ends. This CDR3 is CASSPPGGPEQPQHF. The CDR3 DNA reads as TGTGCCAGCAGCCCGCCGGGGGGGCCGGAGCAGCCCCAGCATTTT.

V and J are TRBV11-3 and TRBJ2-2; weak D call: TRBD1 (6 bases). Between the trimmed V and J ends, which lost 5 bases and 2 bases, there was a span of 15 bases. CDR3 length equals 16 residues. Germline CDR1 and CDR2: SGHNT and YENEEA. CDR3 sequence (DNA): TGTGCCAGCAGCCAGGGGCAGACCCTTAACACCGGGGAGCTGTTTTTT. This translates into CASSQGQTLNTGELFF.

The rearrangement links TRBV5-1 to TRBJ1-1; D is ambiguous. The CDR3 runs 15 residues. The V end lost 4 bases, the J end lost 4 bases, and 17 bases lay between the germline ends. Germline assignment: CDR1 SGHRS and CDR2 YFSETQ. The CDR3 is CASSPNSITVTEAFF. The CDR3 region has the DNA TGCGCCAGCAGCCCAAACTCCATCACAGTCACTGAAGCTTTCTTT. The full variable domain, completed using reference TRBV5-1 and TRBJ1-1, is KAGVTQTPRYLIKTRGQQVTLSCSPISGHRSVSWYQQTPGQGLQFLFEYFSETQRNKGNFPGRFSGRQFSNSRSEMNVSTLELGDSALYLCASSPNSITVTEAFFGQGTRLTVV.

This rearrangement joins TRBV2 to TRBJ1-3; TRBD1 might be the D (6 bases). CDR3 size: 14 residues. Trimming pared 8 bases from V and 3 bases from J, leaving 14 bases between. The germline V gene has CDR1 SNHLY and CDR2 FYNNEI. The CDR3 protein is CASLSGASGNTIYF. The DNA for the CDR3 is TGTGCCAGCCTCTCAGGGGCGAGTGGAAACACCATATATTTT.

V is TRBV14 and J is TRBJ1-2; maybe TRBD1 (5 bases). The CDR3 covers 16 residues. V dropped 0 bases and J dropped 3 bases, with 14 bases sitting between them. The V gene's germline CDR1 is SGHDN and CDR2 FVKESK. CDR3 amino acids: CASSQDSLGGYYGYTF. CDR3 sequence (DNA): TGTGCCAGCAGCCAAGATTCTCTCGGGGGGTACTATGGCTACACCTTC.

J is TRBJ1-4 and V is TRBV5-4, with 7 bases aligning to TRBD1. The CDR3 runs to 14 residues. From germline, CDR1 is SGHNT and CDR2 YYREEE (reference sequence). V was clipped by 4 bases and J by 8 bases; unmatched bases: 8. The CDR3, as DNA: TGTGCCAGCAGCGTCACAGGGGTGGGGGAAAAACTGTTTTTT. Protein sequence: CASSVTGVGEKLFF.

The chain uses TRBV11-2 and TRBJ2-2, with D unresolved. The CDR3 totals 12 residues. Trimming shortened V by 1 base and J by 8 bases, and 5 bases separated the two germline ends. Per the germline V gene, CDR1 is SGHAT and CDR2 is FQNNGV. The CDR3 is CASSLVTGELFF. The CDR3 DNA reads TGTGCCAGCAGCTTAGTAACAGGGGAGCTGTTTTTT.

The V and J genes are TRBV27 and TRBJ1-2; 7 nucleotides agree with TRBD1. Trimming removed 4 bases from V and 4 bases from J; junction bases left unmatched: 9. This CDR3 has 15 amino acids. Germline V gene data show CDR1 as MNHEY and CDR2 as SMNVEV (reference sequence). CDR3 sequence: CASSWDYRGGYGYTF. The CDR3 DNA reads as TGTGCCAGCAGTTGGGATTACAGGGGAGGCTATGGCTACACCTTC.

V is TRBV7-6 and J is TRBJ2-5; a possible D gene is TRBD1 (6 bases). The CDR3 consists of 13 residues. V lost 5 bases and J 2 bases, leaving 9 bases between the germline ends. Per germline, CDR1 SGHVS and CDR2 FNYEAQ. CDR3 in DNA: TGTGCCAGCAGCCGGGACATTCAAGAGACCCAGTACTTC. Residues: CASSRDIQETQYF.

The V gene is TRBV28, the J gene TRBJ2-7; 9 positions agree with TRBD1. With V trimmed by 5 bases and J by 0 bases, 8 bases remained unmatched. CDR1 MDHEN and CDR2 SYDVKM come from the germline V gene. The CDR3 length is 16 residues. The chain's CDR3 is CASSAWDRDNSYEQYF. CDR3 bases: TGTGCCAGCAGTGCATGGGACAGGGACAACTCCTACGAGCAGTACTTC.

The gene calls are TRBV27 and TRBJ1-1; the D gene is possibly TRBD1 (6 bases). From germline, CDR1 is MNHEY and CDR2 SMNVEV (reference sequence). Trimming stripped 5 bases from V and 7 bases from J, with 11 bases between. The CDR3 runs to 12 residues. CDR3 coding DNA: TGTGCCAGCAGTCCACAGGGTAATGAAGCTTTCTTT. This sequence encodes CASSPQGNEAFF.

Comments on this clone: The same CDR3 arises from other DNA sequences in this sample as well. This chain joins TRBV5-1 and TRBJ1-5; no firm D call. The germline V gene has CDR1 SGHRS and CDR2 YFSETQ. With 0 bases removed from V and 4 bases from J, the gap between germline ends came to 5 bases. The CDR3 extends over 13 amino acids. CDR3 bases: TGCGCCAGCAGCTTGGCGGGGAATCAGCCCCAGCATTTT. This codes for CASSLAGNQPQHF.

The chain couples TRBV2 to TRBJ2-7; D gene unclear. Germline V gene lookup returns CDR1 SNHLY and CDR2 FYNNEI. The CDR3 totals 11 residues. V was clipped by 6 bases and J by 5 bases, with 8 bases between them. The CDR3 coding sequence is TGTGCCAGCAGGTACTCGCACGAGCAGTACTTC. Translated, it gives CASRYSHEQYF.

The chain carries TRBV7-9 and TRBJ1-1, with no clear D. CDR1 is SEHNR and CDR2 is FQNEAQ in the germline V gene (reference sequence). V was pared by 4 bases and J by 1 base, with 13 bases between. This CDR3 region has 15 residues. Here the CDR3 reads CASSSAGLPNTEAFF. In nucleotides, the CDR3 is TGTGCCAGCAGCTCAGCTGGGTTACCGAACACTGAAGCTTTCTTT.

In regard to this clone: The sample contains more than one DNA sequence encoding this CDR3. The V and J genes are TRBV6-5 and TRBJ2-7; D may be TRBD2 (5 bases). The CDR3 has 13 residues. Trimming took 2 bases from V and 4 from J, leaving 9 bases between them. Germline CDR1 reads MNHEY; CDR2 reads SVGAGI. The CDR3 coding sequence is TGTGCCAGCAGTTACAGAGGGTCTTACGAGCAGTACTTC. Translation gives CASSYRGSYEQYF.

V usage is TRBV14 and J usage is TRBJ1-5; D perhaps matches TRBD1 (6 bases). V lost 0 bases and J 0 bases, leaving 9 bases between the germline ends. Germline loops: CDR1 SGHDN, CDR2 FVKESK. The CDR3 extends over 16 amino acids. The CDR3 sequence: CASSQDPGHSNQPQHF. The CDR3 coding sequence is TGTGCCAGCAGCCAAGATCCGGGACATAGCAATCAGCCCCAGCATTTT.

The chain is built from TRBV4-1 and TRBJ1-4; D is possibly TRBD1 (5 bases). Between the trimmed V and J ends, which lost 4 bases and 3 bases, there was a span of 12 bases. There are 15 residues in the CDR3. Germline V lookup: CDR1 MGHRA, CDR2 YSYEKL. The CDR3 DNA reads as TGCGCCAGCAGCCGAACGGGGGGGGCTAATGAAAAACTGTTTTTT. It yields the protein CASSRTGGANEKLFF.

The J gene is TRBJ2-5, the V gene TRBV27; D remains unclear. Trimming took 3 bases from V and 2 from J, leaving 10 bases between them. The CDR3 has 14 amino acids. CDR1 and CDR2 (germline): MNHEY, SMNVEV (reference sequence). The CDR3 is CASSLHNQQETQYF. The DNA for the CDR3 is TGTGCCAGCAGTTTGCACAACCAGCAAGAGACCCAGTACTTC.

The chain employs TRBV10-3 and TRBJ2-2; 10 bases match TRBD2. Trimming cost V 10 bases and J 5 bases; bases outside gene matches: 7. The CDR3 sequence is 14 residues long. CDR1 is ENHRY and CDR2 is SYGVKD in the germline V gene. CDR3 sequence: CATLAGGRTGELFF. The CDR3 nucleotides read TGTGCCACATTAGCGGGAGGTAGGACCGGGGAGCTGTTTTTT.

The chain joins TRBV6-1 to TRBJ2-7, with D possibly being TRBD1 (5 bases). The CDR3 loop spans 12 amino acids. The V gene's germline CDR1 is MNHNS and CDR2 SASEGT. V gave up 5 bases and J gave up 7 bases, with 12 bases separating them. The CDR3 bases are TGTGCCAGCAGTCACAGGCTGGGGGAGCAGTACTTC. Translating gives CASSHRLGEQYF.

The sample holds a few counts of this clone. V and J are TRBV6-5 and TRBJ1-5; D gene unclear. Germline lookup yields CDR1 MNHEY and CDR2 SVGAGI. The CDR3 spans 13 residues. V was pared by 5 bases and J by 6 bases, with 11 bases between. The CDR3 coding sequence is TGTGCCAGCAGTCCAGCGGGCTCTCAGCCCCAGCATTTT. Protein sequence: CASSPAGSQPQHF.

This chain connects TRBV7-6 to TRBJ2-7, with 8 bases lining up with TRBD1. The CDR3 is 14 amino acids. V dropped 5 bases and J dropped 5; count of bases not matched to a gene: 8. Germline V lookup: CDR1 SGHVS, CDR2 FNYEAQ. The CDR3 loop reads CASSPLDRVHEQYF. The DNA of the CDR3 is TGTGCCAGCAGCCCTCTGGACAGGGTACACGAGCAGTACTTC.

The chain employs TRBV19 and TRBJ2-3; 7 bases agree with TRBD1. CDR1 and CDR2 (germline): LNHDA, SQIVND (reference sequence). The V gene end was trimmed by 7 bases and the J gene end by 0 bases; junction bases not matched to a gene: 7. The CDR3 length is 15 residues. The CDR3 DNA reads TGTGCCAGTAAAGGGGCCAGGGGGAGCACAGATACGCAGTATTTT. This codes for CASKGARGSTDTQYF.

This sequence joins TRBV5-6 and TRBJ1-5; 8 bases agree with TRBD1. From germline, CDR1 is SGHDT and CDR2 YYEEEE. The CDR3 sequence is 15 residues long. The ends lost 4 bases at V and 4 bases at J; junction bases unmatched: 7. The CDR3 DNA is TGTGCCAGCAGCCTACGACAGGGGACAAATCAGCCCCAGCATTTT. It yields the protein CASSLRQGTNQPQHF.

The chain couples TRBV29-1 to TRBJ1-1; D call uncertain. The ends were cut back, 6 bases at V and 11 bases at J, with 22 bases in the middle. The germline V gene has CDR1 SQVTM and CDR2 ANQGSEA. The CDR3 spans 13 residues. The CDR3 reads CSVVFATAYDAFF. CDR3 nucleotide sequence: TGCAGCGTCGTATTCGCAACTGCTTATGACGCTTTCTTT.

CDR3 sequence (DNA): TGTGCCAGCAGCCAAGGGGCCCAGCGGGGTCCCGAAGATACGCAGTATTTT. Its protein is CASSQGAQRGPEDTQYF. The J gene is TRBJ2-3, the V gene TRBV4-2, with 7 bases aligning to TRBD2. Germline V gene sequence: CDR1 LGHNA, CDR2 YNFKEQ. The CDR3 consists of 17 residues. Unmatched junction bases numbered 12, after V lost 1 base and J lost 5 bases.